This TCR beta chain was sequenced in a study of regulatory T cells in long-lasting Graves disease. Study-wide context: Newly diagnosed Graves' patients had taken antithyroid drugs under 3 months. Study conclusions and caveats: Patients whose Graves' disease persisted exhibited lower TCR diversity than those newly diagnosed.

This clonotype was seen many times. Its antigen is undetermined. The CDR3 contains 14 residues. V lost 5 bases, J lost 7 bases, and 17 bases lay in between. Stated time point: newly diagnosed GD, antithyroid drugs for less than 3 months. There was RNA extracted from PBMCs, and the TCR library was made from it. Construction of the TCR beta libraries employed iRepertoire HTBI primers in conjunction with Arm-PCR of CDR3 regions. MiXCR, applied by TCRdb to the multiplex PCR reads, yields one record per CDR3 protein. This sample yields around 250,000 distinct CDR3 sequences, of which 18% are seen a single time; 13% to 15% belongs to the top ten. These data also featured in a second study, about T cells in Graves' hyperthyroidism and ophthalmopathy. That source notes: Hyperthyroidism was newly diagnosed in patients aged 18 to 65 (duration under 2 months).

The origin of this receptor is a woman in her twenties or thirties with Graves disease. Specimen: peripheral blood mononuclear cells (PBMCs), collected at new diagnosis, from a patient treated with antithyroid drugs. The chain employs TRBV12-3 or TRBV12-4 and TRBJ2-5; possibly TRBD2 for D (6 bases). In nucleotides, the CDR3 is TGTGCCAGCAGTCAGACGCACGGAGCGGGGACCCAGTACTTC. Protein sequence: CASSQTHGAGTQYF.